This TCR beta chain was retrieved from a study of T-cell reconstitution after alpha-beta-depleted transplantation in children. The library targeted TCRbeta and was prepared with unique molecular identifiers. TCRdb recomputed calls from the PCR reads with MiXCR, one row per CDR3 protein. This table has about 460,000 distinct CDR3 sequences, 10% appearing once. This CDR3 is 13 amino acids long. The V and J ends lost 1 base and 0 bases respectively, with 3 bases between them. Germline V lookup: CDR1 KGHDR, CDR2 SFDVKD. Whole-study results and caveats: Day-60 TCRbeta diversity that was high in some patients was derived from surviving recipient T cells and thymic progenitors. Reported findings indicate that, about two months after transplant, alpha-beta T cells came from several hundred expanded clones, which were derived from non-depleted graft cells. Once a year had passed after transplant, T-cell counts and diversity came mostly from newly produced T cells.

The table lists this clonotype with many counts. Its antigen is unidentified. This specimen consisted of PBMCs, obtained before TCRalphabeta/CD19-depleted stem cell transplant. The chain employs TRBV24-1 and TRBJ2-7; D uncertain. The origin of this receptor is a child aged 2-15 years with inherited bone marrow failure, due to receive a stem cell transplant. CDR3 nucleotide sequence: TGTGCCACCAGTGATTTAAACTCCTACGAGCAGTACTTC. Encoded protein: CATSDLNSYEQYF.